The 5 T cell receptor beta chains below all came from one sample that was sequenced in a study of blood T cell repertoires in COVID-19. Profiled with immunoSEQ multiplex PCR; TCRdb holds only in-frame clones, not every one. The sample consists of 100,000 to 150,000 clones, approximately 81% of them appearing once. The specimen sequenced was peripheral blood. The receptors were sampled from a man in his sixties with acute or convalescent COVID-19.

J is TRBJ1-1 and V is TRBV18; TRBD1 agrees at 11 bases. CDR3 length equals 15 residues. Germline CDR1 KGHSH, CDR2 LQKENI. V trimming: 1 base; J trimming: 7 bases; junction bases outside the gene matches: 5. The CDR3: CASSPLGQGAGEAFF. DNA for the CDR3: TGTGCCAGCTCACCACTAGGACAGGGGGCGGGTGAAGCTTTCTTT.

The rearrangement joins TRBV18 to TRBJ1-2; D gene uncertain. Trimming shortened V by 2 bases and J by 2 bases, and 6 bases separated the two germline ends. The CDR3 contains 13 residues. The germline V gene encodes CDR1 KGHSH and CDR2 LQKENI. The CDR3 DNA is TGTGCCAGCTCACCAGACGGGAACTATGGCTACACCTTC. It yields the protein CASSPDGNYGYTF.

The rearrangement links TRBV28 to TRBJ2-3, with 12 bases matching TRBD2. V was pared by 1 base and J by 6 bases, with 8 bases of the junction left unmatched. There are 17 residues in the CDR3. Germline lookup yields CDR1 MDHEN and CDR2 SYDVKM. CDR3 in amino acids: CASSLYPSSGGADTQYF. DNA for the CDR3: TGTGCCAGCAGTTTATACCCGTCTAGCGGGGGGGCGGATACGCAGTATTTT.

This clone was detected only a few times. The chain employs TRBV6-1 and TRBJ2-7; weak D call: TRBD2 (7 bases). In germline, CDR1 is MNHNS, CDR2 SASEGT. Trimming shortened V by 0 bases and J by 1 base, and 10 bases separated the two germline ends. This CDR3 is 15 amino acids long. The CDR3 spells CASSEAGGASYEQYF. The CDR3 nucleotides are TGTGCCAGCAGTGAAGCGGGGGGGGCATCCTACGAGCAGTACTTC.

The chain couples TRBV7-9 to TRBJ1-2; 7 bases fit TRBD1. V gave up 5 bases and J gave up 14 bases; unmatched junction bases: 11. Germline assignment: CDR1 SEHNR and CDR2 FQNEAQ (reference sequence). The CDR3 spans 12 residues. CDR3 sequence reads: CASSTRDSHKTF. The CDR3 region has the DNA TGTGCCAGCAGCACCCGGGACAGTCATAAGACCTTC.